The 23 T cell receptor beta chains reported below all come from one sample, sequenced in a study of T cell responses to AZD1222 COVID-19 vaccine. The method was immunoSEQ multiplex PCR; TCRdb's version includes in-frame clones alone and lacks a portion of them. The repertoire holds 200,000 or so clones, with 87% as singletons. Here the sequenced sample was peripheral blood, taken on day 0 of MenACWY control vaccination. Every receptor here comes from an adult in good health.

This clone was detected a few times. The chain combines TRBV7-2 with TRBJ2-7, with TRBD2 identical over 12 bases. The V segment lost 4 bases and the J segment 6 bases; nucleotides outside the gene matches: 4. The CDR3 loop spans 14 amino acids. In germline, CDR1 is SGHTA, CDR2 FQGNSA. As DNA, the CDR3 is TGTGCCAGCAGCTCACGACTAGCGGGAGCCGAGCAGTACTTC. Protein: CASSSRLAGAEQYF.

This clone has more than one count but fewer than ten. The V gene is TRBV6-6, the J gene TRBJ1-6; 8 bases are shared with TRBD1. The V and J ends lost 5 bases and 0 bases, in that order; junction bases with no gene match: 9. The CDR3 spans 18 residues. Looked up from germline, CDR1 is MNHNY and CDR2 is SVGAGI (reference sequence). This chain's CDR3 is CASSQGQARSSYNSPLHF. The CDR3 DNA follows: TGTGCCAGCAGTCAGGGACAGGCAAGGAGCTCCTATAATTCACCCCTCCACTTT.

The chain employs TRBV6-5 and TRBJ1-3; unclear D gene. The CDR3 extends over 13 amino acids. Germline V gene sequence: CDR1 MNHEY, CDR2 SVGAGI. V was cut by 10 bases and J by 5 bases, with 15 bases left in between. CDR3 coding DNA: TGTGCCACCATCTCGGCGGGAAGAAACACCATATATTTT. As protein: CATISAGRNTIYF.

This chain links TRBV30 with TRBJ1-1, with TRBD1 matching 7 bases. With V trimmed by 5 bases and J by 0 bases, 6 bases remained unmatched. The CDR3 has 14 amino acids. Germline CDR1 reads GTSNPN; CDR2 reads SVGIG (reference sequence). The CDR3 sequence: CAWLPGTVNTEAFF. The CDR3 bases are TGTGCCTGGCTACCCGGGACAGTGAACACTGAAGCTTTCTTT.

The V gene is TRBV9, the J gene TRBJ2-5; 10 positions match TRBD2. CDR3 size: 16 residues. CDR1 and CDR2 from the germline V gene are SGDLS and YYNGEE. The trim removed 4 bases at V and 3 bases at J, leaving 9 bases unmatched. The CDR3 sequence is CASSRSWTSGKETQYF. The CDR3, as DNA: TGTGCCAGCAGCCGTTCTTGGACTAGCGGCAAAGAGACCCAGTACTTC.

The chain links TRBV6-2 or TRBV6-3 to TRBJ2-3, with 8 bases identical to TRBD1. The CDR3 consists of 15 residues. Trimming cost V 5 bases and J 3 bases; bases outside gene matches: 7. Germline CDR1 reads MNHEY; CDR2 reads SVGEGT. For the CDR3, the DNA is TGTGCCAGCAGTCATACAGGGGGACGTACAGATACGCAGTATTTT. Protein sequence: CASSHTGGRTDTQYF.

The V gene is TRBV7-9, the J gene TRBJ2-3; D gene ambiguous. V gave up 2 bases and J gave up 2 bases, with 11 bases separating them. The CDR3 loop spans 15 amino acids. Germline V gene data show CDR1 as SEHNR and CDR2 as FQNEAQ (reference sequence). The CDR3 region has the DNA TGTGCCAGCAGCTTATTAGGAGATAACACAGATACGCAGTATTTT. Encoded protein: CASSLLGDNTDTQYF.

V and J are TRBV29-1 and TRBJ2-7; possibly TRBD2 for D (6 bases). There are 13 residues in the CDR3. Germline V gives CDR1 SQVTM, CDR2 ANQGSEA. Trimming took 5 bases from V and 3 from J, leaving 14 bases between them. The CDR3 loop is CSVSGDGSYEQYF. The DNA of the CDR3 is TGCAGCGTTTCGGGGGACGGAAGCTACGAGCAGTACTTC.

For the CDR3, the DNA is TGTGCCAGCAGCACCATATCGGACGCTCAGGAAGCTTTCTTT. Amino acids: CASSTISDAQEAFF. This sequence joins TRBV5-4 and TRBJ1-1, with D uncertain. CDR1 and CDR2 (germline): SGHNT, YYREEE (reference sequence). With 4 bases removed from V and 8 bases from J, the gap between germline ends came to 18 bases. This CDR3 has 14 residues.

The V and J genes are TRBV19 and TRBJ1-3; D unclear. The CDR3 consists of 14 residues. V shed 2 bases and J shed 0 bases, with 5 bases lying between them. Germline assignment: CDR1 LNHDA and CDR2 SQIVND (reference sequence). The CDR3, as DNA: TGTGCCAGTAGTATATCTGACTCTGGAAACACCATATATTTT. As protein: CASSISDSGNTIYF.

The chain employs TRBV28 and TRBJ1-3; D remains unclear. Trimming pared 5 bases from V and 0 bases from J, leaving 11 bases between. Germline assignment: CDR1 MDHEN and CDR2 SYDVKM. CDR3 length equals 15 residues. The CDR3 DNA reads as TGTGCCAGCAGTCCCGGCGACTTCTCTGGAAACACCATATATTTT. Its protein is CASSPGDFSGNTIYF.

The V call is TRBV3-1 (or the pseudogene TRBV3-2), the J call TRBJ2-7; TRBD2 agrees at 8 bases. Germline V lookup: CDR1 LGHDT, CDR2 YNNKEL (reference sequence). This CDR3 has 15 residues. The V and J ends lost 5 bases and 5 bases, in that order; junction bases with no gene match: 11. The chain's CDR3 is CASSSFREGKNEQYF. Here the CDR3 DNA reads TGTGCCAGCAGCTCCTTTCGGGAGGGGAAGAACGAGCAGTACTTC.

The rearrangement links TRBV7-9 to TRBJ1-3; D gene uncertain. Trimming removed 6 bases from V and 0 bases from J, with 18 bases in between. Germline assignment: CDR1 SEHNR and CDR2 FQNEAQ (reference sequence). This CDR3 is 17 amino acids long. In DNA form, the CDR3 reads TGTGCCAGCAGGGACGAAACTGATGAGCACTCTGGAAACACCATATATTTT. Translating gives CASRDETDEHSGNTIYF.

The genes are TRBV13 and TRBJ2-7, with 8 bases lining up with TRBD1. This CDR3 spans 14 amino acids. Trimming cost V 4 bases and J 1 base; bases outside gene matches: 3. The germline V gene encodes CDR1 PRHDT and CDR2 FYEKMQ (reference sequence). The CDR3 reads CASSSGTGSYEQYF. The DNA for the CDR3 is TGTGCCAGCAGCTCCGGGACAGGATCCTACGAGCAGTACTTC.

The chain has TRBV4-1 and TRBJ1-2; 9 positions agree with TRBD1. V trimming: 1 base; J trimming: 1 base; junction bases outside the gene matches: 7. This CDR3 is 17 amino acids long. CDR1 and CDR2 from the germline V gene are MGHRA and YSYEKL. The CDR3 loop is CASSQGGTGYSNYGYTF. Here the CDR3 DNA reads TGCGCCAGCAGCCAAGGGGGGACAGGGTATAGTAACTATGGCTACACCTTC.

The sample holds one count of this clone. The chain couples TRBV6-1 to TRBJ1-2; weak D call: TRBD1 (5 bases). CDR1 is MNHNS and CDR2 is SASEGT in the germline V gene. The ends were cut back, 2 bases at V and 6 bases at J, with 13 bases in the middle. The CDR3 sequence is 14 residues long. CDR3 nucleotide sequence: TGTGCCAGCAGTGAAAGCGGCAGGGCGCATGGCTACACCTTC. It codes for CASSESGRAHGYTF.

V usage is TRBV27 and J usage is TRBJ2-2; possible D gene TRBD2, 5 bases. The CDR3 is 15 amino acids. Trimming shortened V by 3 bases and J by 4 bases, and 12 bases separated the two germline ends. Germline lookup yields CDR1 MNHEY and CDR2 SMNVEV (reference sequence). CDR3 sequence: CASSFYGRGTGELFF. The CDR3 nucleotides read TGTGCCAGCAGTTTCTACGGACGGGGCACCGGGGAGCTGTTTTTT.

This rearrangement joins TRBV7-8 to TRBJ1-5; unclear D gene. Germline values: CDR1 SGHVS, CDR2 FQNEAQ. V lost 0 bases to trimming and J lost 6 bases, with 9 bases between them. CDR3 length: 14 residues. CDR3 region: CASSLAQEGQPQHF. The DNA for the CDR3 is TGTGCCAGCAGCTTAGCTCAGGAAGGTCAGCCCCAGCATTTT.

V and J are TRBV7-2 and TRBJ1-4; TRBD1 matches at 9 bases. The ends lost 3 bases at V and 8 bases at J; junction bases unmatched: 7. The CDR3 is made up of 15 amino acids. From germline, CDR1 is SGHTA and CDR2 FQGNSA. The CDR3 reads CASSFPDRGEEKLFF. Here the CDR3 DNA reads TGTGCCAGCAGCTTCCCAGACAGGGGGGAGGAAAAACTGTTTTTT.

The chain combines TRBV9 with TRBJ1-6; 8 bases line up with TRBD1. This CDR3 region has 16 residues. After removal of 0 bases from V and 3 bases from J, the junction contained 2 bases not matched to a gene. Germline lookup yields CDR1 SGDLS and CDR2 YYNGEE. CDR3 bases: TGTGCCAGCAGCGTAGCAGGGGGCGACTATAATTCACCCCTCCACTTT. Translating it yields CASSVAGGDYNSPLHF.

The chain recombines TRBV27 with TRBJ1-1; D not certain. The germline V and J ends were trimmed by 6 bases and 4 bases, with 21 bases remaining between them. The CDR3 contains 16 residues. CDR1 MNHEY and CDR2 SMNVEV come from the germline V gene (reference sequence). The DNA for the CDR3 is TGTGCCAGCAGCCAACTCGGGTGGGGTCACGGCACTGAAGCTTTCTTT. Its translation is CASSQLGWGHGTEAFF.

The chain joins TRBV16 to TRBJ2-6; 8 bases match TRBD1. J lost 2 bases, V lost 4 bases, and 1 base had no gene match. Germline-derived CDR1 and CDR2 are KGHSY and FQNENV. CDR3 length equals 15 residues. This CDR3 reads CASSPTGAGANVLTF. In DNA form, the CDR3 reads TGTGCCAGCAGCCCGACAGGGGCTGGGGCCAACGTCCTGACTTTC.

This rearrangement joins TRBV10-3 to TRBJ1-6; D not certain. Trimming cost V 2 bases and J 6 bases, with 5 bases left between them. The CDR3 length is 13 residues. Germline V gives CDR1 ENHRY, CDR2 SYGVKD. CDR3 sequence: CAISENSNSPLHF. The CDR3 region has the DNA TGTGCCATCAGTGAGAACAGTAATTCACCCCTCCACTTT.